This T cell receptor beta chain was identified in a study of cytomegalovirus exposure and HLA in healthy donors. The study, taken as a whole, reports: Earlier analysis yielded a pattern in which most TCR beta V segments were productive about 87% or about 30% of the time.

The PCR made use of 60 Vbeta and 13 Jbeta primers. Clones were sequenced by immunoSEQ multiplex PCR, and TCRdb holds only the in-frame ones, with some missing. The repertoire holds approximately 110,000 clones, with over 60% as singletons. This clone showed up just a few times. Its target is not known. Losses at the gene ends were 5 bases for V and 0 bases for J; bases not matched to a gene: 7. The CDR3 has 16 residues. Germline loops: CDR1 SGHVS, CDR2 FNYEAQ. The sequenced sample consisted of PBMCs. The clonotype originates from a man in his thirties or forties in good health and CMV-seropositive. This chain connects TRBV7-6 to TRBJ1-5; 7 bases align to TRBD1. CDR3 in DNA: TGTGCCAGCAGCCCGGGGACAGTTCCTAGCAATCAGCCCCAGCATTTT. Translating it yields CASSPGTVPSNQPQHF.